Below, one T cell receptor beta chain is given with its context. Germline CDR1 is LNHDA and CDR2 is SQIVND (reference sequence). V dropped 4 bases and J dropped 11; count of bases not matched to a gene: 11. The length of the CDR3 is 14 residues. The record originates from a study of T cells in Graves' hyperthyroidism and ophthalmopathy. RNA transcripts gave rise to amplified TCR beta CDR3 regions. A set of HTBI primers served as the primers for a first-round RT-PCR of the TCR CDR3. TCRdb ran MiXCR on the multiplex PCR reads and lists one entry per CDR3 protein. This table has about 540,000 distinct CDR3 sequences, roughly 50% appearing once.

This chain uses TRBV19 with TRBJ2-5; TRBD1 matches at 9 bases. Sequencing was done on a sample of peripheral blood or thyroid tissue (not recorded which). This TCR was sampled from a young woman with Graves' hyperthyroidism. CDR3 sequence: CASSTGTGNYKQYF. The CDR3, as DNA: TGTGCCAGTAGTACAGGGACAGGGAACTACAAGCAGTACTTC.